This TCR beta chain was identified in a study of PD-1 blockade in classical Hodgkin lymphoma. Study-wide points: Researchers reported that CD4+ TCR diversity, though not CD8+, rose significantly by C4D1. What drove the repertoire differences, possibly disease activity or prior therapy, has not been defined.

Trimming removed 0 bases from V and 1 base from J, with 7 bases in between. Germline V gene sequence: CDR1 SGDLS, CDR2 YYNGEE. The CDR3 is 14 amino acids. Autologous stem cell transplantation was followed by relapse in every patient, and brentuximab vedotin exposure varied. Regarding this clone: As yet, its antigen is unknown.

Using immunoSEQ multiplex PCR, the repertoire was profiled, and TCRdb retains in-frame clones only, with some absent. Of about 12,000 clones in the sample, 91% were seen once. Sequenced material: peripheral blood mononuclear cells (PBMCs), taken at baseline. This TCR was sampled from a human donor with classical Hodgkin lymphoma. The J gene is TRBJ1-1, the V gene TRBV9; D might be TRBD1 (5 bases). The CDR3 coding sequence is TGTGCCAGCAGCGTAGTGCAGGGGAACACTGAAGCTTTCTTT. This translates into CASSVVQGNTEAFF.